Below, 8 T cell receptor beta chains from the same sample are listed, as sequenced in a study of cytomegalovirus exposure and HLA in healthy donors. It was with 60 Vbeta and 13 Jbeta primers that the PCR ran. Assay: immunoSEQ multiplex PCR; the TCRdb copy retains only in-frame clones and omits some. The sample has roughly 200,000 clones; about four fifths are singletons. Material: PBMCs. These TCRs come from a male donor in good health and CMV-seronegative.

V usage is TRBV7-9 and J usage is TRBJ2-6; D not certain. CDR1 and CDR2 (germline): SEHNR, FQNEAQ (reference sequence). V was shortened by 4 bases and J by 5 bases, with 9 bases between the two germline ends. There are 14 residues in the CDR3. The CDR3 coding sequence is TGTGCCAGCAGCTCCACGGTTAGGGCCAACGTCCTGACTTTC. It translates to CASSSTVRANVLTF.

This chain links TRBV10-2 with TRBJ1-5; D is ambiguous. V lost 2 bases and J lost 1, with 15 bases in between. This CDR3 has 17 residues. Per the germline V gene, CDR1 is WSHSY and CDR2 is SAAADI. The CDR3 spells CASSEPRTLGSNQPQHF. The CDR3 nucleotides read TGCGCCAGCAGTGAGCCTAGGACTCTCGGGAGCAATCAGCCCCAGCATTTT.

This chain connects TRBV19 to TRBJ1-5; D is perhaps TRBD1 (5 bases). The CDR3 runs 14 residues. Between the trimmed V and J ends, which lost 9 bases and 3 bases, there was a span of 15 bases. Germline values: CDR1 LNHDA, CDR2 SQIVND (reference sequence). The chain's CDR3 is CASRARAINQPQHF. Here the CDR3 DNA reads TGTGCCAGCCGCGCCAGGGCCATCAATCAGCCCCAGCATTTT.

The V gene is TRBV27, the J gene TRBJ2-2; maybe TRBD1 (5 bases). CDR3 length equals 15 residues. The V end lost 3 bases, the J end lost 1 base, and 9 bases lay between the germline ends. Germline values: CDR1 MNHEY, CDR2 SMNVEV (reference sequence). The CDR3 bases are TGTGCCAGCAGTTTCCAACAGGTGAACACCGGGGAGCTGTTTTTT. It is translated as CASSFQQVNTGELFF.

Regarding this clone: Other nucleotide sequences in the sample specify the same CDR3. The V gene is TRBV18, the J gene TRBJ2-7; 10 bases are shared with TRBD1. Trimming at V came to 0 bases and at J to 4 bases, leaving 3 bases not matched to a gene. Germline V gene sequence: CDR1 KGHSH, CDR2 LQKENI. This CDR3 is built from 15 residues. The CDR3 nucleotides are TGTGCCAGCTCACCACCGGGACAGGGGACATACGAGCAGTACTTC. It yields the protein CASSPPGQGTYEQYF.

This clone was seen a few times. The chain recombines TRBV5-4 with TRBJ1-6; weak D call: TRBD1 (5 bases). V was trimmed by 0 bases and J by 6 bases, leaving 13 bases between them. The CDR3 has 16 amino acids. Germline CDR1 SGHNT, CDR2 YYREEE (reference sequence). CDR3 residues: CASSLGGDSSNSPLHF. In DNA, the CDR3 is TGTGCCAGCAGCTTGGGGGGGGATTCGAGTAATTCACCCCTCCACTTT.

This clone came up once. The V gene is TRBV30, the J gene TRBJ2-7; the match to TRBD2 covers 8 bases. The V gene's germline CDR1 is GTSNPN and CDR2 SVGIG (reference sequence). Trimming at V came to 3 bases and at J to 5 bases, leaving 9 bases not matched to a gene. The CDR3 loop spans 14 amino acids. The CDR3 is CAWSAVSGRDEQYF. Written as DNA, the CDR3 is TGTGCCTGGAGCGCTGTCAGCGGGAGAGACGAGCAGTACTTC.

The chain combines TRBV5-1 with TRBJ1-6; D ambiguous. Germline V CDR1 and CDR2: SGHRS, YFSETQ. The CDR3 spans 17 residues. V lost 1 base to trimming and J lost 0 bases, with 11 bases between them. The DNA of the CDR3 is TGCGCCAGCAGCTTGAATTCCCGGAGCTCCTATAATTCACCCCTCCACTTT. Translating it yields CASSLNSRSSYNSPLHF.